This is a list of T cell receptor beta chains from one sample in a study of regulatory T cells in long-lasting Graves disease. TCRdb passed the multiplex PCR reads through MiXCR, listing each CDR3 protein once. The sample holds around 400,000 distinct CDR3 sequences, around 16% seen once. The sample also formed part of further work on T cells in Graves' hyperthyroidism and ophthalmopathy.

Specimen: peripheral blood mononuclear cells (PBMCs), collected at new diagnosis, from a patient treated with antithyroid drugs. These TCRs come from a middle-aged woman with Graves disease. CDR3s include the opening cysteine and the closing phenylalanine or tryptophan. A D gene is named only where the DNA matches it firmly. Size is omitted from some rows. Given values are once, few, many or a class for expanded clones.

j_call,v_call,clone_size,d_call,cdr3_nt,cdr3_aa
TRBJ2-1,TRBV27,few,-,TGTGCCAGCAGTTTATCCCCCCTACAGGGAATGGATTACAATGAGCAGTTCTTC,CASSLSPLQGMDYNEQFF
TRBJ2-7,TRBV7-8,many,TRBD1,TGTGCCAGCAGCCCCGGACAGGGTATCCCCTACGAGCAGTACTTC,CASSPGQGIPYEQYF
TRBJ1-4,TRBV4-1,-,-,TGCGCCAGCAGTCATCCGGGCTGGGGAGAAGCTAATGAAAAACTGTTTTTT,CASSHPGWGEANEKLFF
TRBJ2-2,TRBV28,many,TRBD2,TGTGCCAGCAGTTACTCCGGGACTAGCGGGAGCGGAGATGCCGGGGAGCTGTTTTTT,CASSYSGTSGSGDAGELFF
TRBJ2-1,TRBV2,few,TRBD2,TGCGCCAGCAGCCAACGCGGGGGGGCCCGCCTCTCCTACAATGAGCAGTTCTTC,CASSQRGGARLSYNEQFF
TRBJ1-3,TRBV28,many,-,TGTGCCAGCACTATACGTACCGGGGGCCTCAGTAGAAACACCATATATTTT,CASTIRTGGLSRNTIYF
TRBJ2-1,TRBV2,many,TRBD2,TGTGCCAGCAGCGGCGGGAGAGTGTTCTTC,CASSGGRVFF
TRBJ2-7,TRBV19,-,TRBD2,TGTGCCAGTAGTGGCTTTAGTTGGACTAGTATTTACGAGCAGTACTTC,CASSGFSWTSIYEQYF
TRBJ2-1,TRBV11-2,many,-,TGTGCCAGCAGCCCTAGCGGAGGGGGTTACAATGAGCAGTTCTTC,CASSPSGGGYNEQFF
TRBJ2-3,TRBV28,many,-,TGTGCCAGCCCTCACGTCACGGTGGGGTTGGCAGATACGCAGTATTTT,CASPHVTVGLADTQYF
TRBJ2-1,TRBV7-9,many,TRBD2,TGTGCCAGCAGCCCCGGACTAGCGGGAGAGTCACGGATCTTCAATGAGCAGTTCTTC,CASSPGLAGESRIFNEQFF
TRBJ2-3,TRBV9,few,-,TGTGCCAGCAGCGTACGGCTAGTTGAAACCACAGATACGCAGTATTTT,CASSVRLVETTDTQYF
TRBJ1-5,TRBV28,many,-,TGTGCCAGCAACCCATCCGGGAGCCGGCCCCAGCATTTT,CASNPSGSRPQHF
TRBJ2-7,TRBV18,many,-,TGTGCCAGCTCCCCAGGACAGGGAGGGGCCTACGAGCAGTACTTC,CASSPGQGGAYEQYF
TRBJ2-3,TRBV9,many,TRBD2,TGTGCCAGCAGCGTAGGAGAGGGCGGGAGTGAGTTGGGTACGCAGTATTTT,CASSVGEGGSELGTQYF
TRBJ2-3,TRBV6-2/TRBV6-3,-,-,TGTACCAGCAGTTACTTGAACCCGGGGACCCTGGGAGATACGCAGTATTTT,CTSSYLNPGTLGDTQYF
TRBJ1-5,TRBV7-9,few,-,TGTGCCAGCAGCTCTACAGGGTTCAATCAGCCCCAGCATTTT,CASSSTGFNQPQHF
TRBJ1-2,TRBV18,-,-,TGTGCCAGCTCACCCCCGGCGTCGACTAACTATGGCTACACCTTC,CASSPPASTNYGYTF
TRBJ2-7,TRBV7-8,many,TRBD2,TGTGCCAGCAGCTTAGAGCGGTTCGGGACTAAAGTCGACGAGCAGTACTTC,CASSLERFGTKVDEQYF
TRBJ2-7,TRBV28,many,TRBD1,TGTGCCAGCAGTGCGGACAGGTACGAGCAGTACTTC,CASSADRYEQYF
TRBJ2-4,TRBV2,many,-,TGTGCCAGCACTGACTCGGGACAAGTCTTCCCAAACATTCAGTACTTC,CASTDSGQVFPNIQYF
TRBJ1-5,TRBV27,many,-,TGTGCCAGCACCCTAAGGACAGCCTATAGCAATCAGCCCCAGCATTTT,CASTLRTAYSNQPQHF
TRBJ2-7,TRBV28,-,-,TGTGCCAGCAGTCCCCCACAGAGGCGCCACGAGCAGTACTTC,CASSPPQRRHEQYF
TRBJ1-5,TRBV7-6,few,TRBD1,TGTGCCAGCAGCCCAGTCCCGGGACAGGGAAATCAGCCCCAGCATTTT,CASSPVPGQGNQPQHF
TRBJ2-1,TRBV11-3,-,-,TGTGCCAGCAGCCTTCCTAGCCATGAGCGGTTCTTC,CASSLPSHERFF
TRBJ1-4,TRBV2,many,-,TGTGCCAGCAGTGAAACGGCAGGGTACGGCGAAAAACTGTTTTTT,CASSETAGYGEKLFF